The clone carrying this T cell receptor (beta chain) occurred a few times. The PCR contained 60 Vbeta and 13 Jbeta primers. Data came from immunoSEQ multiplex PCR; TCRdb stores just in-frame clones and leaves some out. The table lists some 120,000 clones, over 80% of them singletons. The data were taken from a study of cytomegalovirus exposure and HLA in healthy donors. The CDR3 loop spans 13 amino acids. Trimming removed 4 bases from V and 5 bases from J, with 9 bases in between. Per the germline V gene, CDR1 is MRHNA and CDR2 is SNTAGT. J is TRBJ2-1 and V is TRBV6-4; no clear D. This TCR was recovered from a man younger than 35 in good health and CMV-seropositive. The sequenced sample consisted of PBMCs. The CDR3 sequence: CASSVGPDNEQFF. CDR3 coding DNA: TGTGCCAGCAGTGTTGGTCCGGACAATGAGCAGTTCTTC.